The clone carrying this TCR beta chain was found once. This sample was taken from a study of blood T cell repertoires in COVID-19. Study in general: The United States, Italy and Spain supplied acute and convalescent COVID-19 samples. From T cells, B-cell-depleted T cells, or PBMCs came the material, which was cDNA or gDNA.

In the authors' workflow: Amplification with reference gene primers provided the estimates of nucleated cell counts. The protocol was immunoSEQ multiplex PCR, while the TCRdb copy is restricted to in-frame clones and leaves out a portion. D and trimming were read from the DNA, whereas the V and J calls and clone size are those reported in that table. Of 110,000 to 150,000 clones listed, nearly 85% are singletons. This CDR3 spans 14 amino acids. CDR1 is DFQATT and CDR2 is SNEGSKA in the germline V gene (reference sequence). V gave up 3 bases and J gave up 0 bases, with 9 bases separating them. The sequence came from a human donor in a cohort sampled during active COVID-19. This chain joins TRBV20-1 and TRBJ1-5; D gene ambiguous. The specimen sequenced was peripheral blood. The CDR3 nucleotides are TGCAGTGCTAGTCCCGGTTATAGCAATCAGCCCCAGCATTTT. It yields the protein CSASPGYSNQPQHF.